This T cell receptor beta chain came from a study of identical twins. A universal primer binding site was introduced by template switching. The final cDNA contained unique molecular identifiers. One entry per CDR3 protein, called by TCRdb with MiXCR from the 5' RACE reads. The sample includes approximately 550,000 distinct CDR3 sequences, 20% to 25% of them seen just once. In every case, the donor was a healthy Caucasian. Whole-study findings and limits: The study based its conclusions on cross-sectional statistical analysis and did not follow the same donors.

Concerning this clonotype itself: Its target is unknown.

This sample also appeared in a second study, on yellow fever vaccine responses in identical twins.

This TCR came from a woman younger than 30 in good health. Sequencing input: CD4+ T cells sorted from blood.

CDR3 in amino acids: CASSLPGLAGPVGQETQYF. CDR3 coding DNA: TGTGCCAGCAGCTTACCAGGACTAGCGGGCCCCGTCGGCCAAGAGACCCAGTACTTC. The chain links TRBV11-1 to TRBJ2-5; the match to TRBD2 covers 11 bases. Losses at the gene ends were 2 bases for V and 1 base for J; bases not matched to a gene: 12. CDR1 and CDR2 (germline): SGHAT, FQDESV (reference sequence). The CDR3 consists of 19 residues.